The clone carrying this T cell receptor beta chain turned up a few times. V was cut by 2 bases and J by 5 bases, with 13 bases left in between. Germline CDR1 reads SGHTA; CDR2 reads FQGNSA. This CDR3 is built from 15 residues. Universal primer sites and UMIs were introduced during 5'RACE template-switching synthesis of TCR cDNA. MiXCR, run by TCRdb on the 5' RACE reads, gives a single entry per CDR3 protein. The sample has hundreds of thousands of distinct CDR3 sequences; less than 15% are singletons. The data belong to a study of T cells after yellow fever vaccination. This TCR was sampled from a young man who received the YFV17D yellow fever vaccine. The sample was PBMCs, taken on the day of the yellow fever booster vaccination. The V call is TRBV7-2, the J call TRBJ1-5; D unresolved. CDR3 amino acids: CASSLTTVVDQPQHF. The CDR3 region has the DNA TGTGCCAGCAGCTTAACAACAGTAGTGGATCAGCCCCAGCATTTT.